This T cell receptor beta chain was sequenced during a study of T-cell reconstitution after alpha-beta-depleted transplantation in children (dated by TCRdb to 2016 to 2018). About the full investigation: Using TCR repertoire profiling, the study followed T-cell immune reconstitution in a quantitative way in children after TCRalphabeta/CD19-depleted allogeneic hematopoietic cell transplantation.

The germline V gene provides CDR1 SGHTA and CDR2 FQGNSA. Trimming removed 6 bases from V and 1 base from J, leaving 9 bases between the germline ends. The CDR3, from cysteine to phenylalanine, totals 13 residues. Of all the DNA, just the CDR3 is kept, 39 bases in frame from base 1. The method behind the library was PCR. The sequencer was an Illumina HiSeq 2500. To normalize quantification of the TCRbeta repertoire, the TCR libraries were built with molecular barcoding that relied on unique molecular identifiers. Starting from the raw public reads, TCRdb applied fastp trimming at Q25, assembled clones with MiXCR and retained in-frame beta chains. Every entry covers one CDR3 protein and lists the most common genes and DNA from its rows. The sample contains hundreds of thousands of distinct CDR3 sequences, about 10% of them found a single time. Of the sample, about 4% is held by the ten largest clones.

This clonotype has a handful of counts. There is no known antigen for this receptor. Base qualities were left out, and no much larger clone turns up one base away. The V and J genes are TRBV7-2 and TRBJ1-1; no D segment can be confidently identified. This TCR derives from a human donor who donated a stem cell graft to a child with acute myeloid leukemia. Sequenced here: PBMCs from the stem cell graft donor, sampled from the stem cell graft. The DNA sequence is TGTGCCAGCAGGCAACATCAGAACACTGAAGCTTTCTTT. This translates into CASRQHQNTEAFF.